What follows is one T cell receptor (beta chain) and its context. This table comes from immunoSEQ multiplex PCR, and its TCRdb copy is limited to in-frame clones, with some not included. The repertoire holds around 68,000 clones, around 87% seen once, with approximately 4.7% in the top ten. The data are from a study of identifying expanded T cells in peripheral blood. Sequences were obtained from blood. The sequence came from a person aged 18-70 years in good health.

The CDR3 reads CASSEVAWKGRAADTQYF. Written as DNA, the CDR3 is TGTGCCAGCAGTGAAGTGGCGTGGAAGGGCCGTGCAGCAGATACGCAGTATTTT. The chain is built from TRBV6-1 and TRBJ2-3; D uncertain. Germline loops: CDR1 MNHNS, CDR2 SASEGT. The CDR3 sequence is 18 residues long. Deletions cut 1 base from V and 4 bases from J, with 21 bases between.